The clone carrying this T cell receptor beta chain was observed a single time. Its antigen is not known. Libraries were made from TCR beta cDNA, and they carried unique molecular identifiers. TCRdb re-called the PCR reads through MiXCR, storing one row per CDR3 protein. The sample holds some 690,000 distinct CDR3 sequences; around 64% are singletons and the top ten take approximately 10%. Trimming cost V 4 bases and J 2 bases, with 23 bases left between them. The CDR3 extends over 18 amino acids. Germline CDR1 reads ENHRY; CDR2 reads SYGVKD. The data were obtained in a study of post-analysis software for immune sequencing data. The study's findings and limits: TRBV5-6, TRBV5-1 and TRBV20-1 belonged to a set of roughly 5 TRBV segments that were more frequent in patients than controls.

Sequencing input: blood. V and J are TRBV10-3 and TRBJ1-2; TRBD1 might be the D (5 bases). This clonotype was obtained from a girl aged 2 to 9 with multiple sclerosis. CDR3: CAISGQSGLPGPNYGYTF. CDR3 bases: TGTGCCATCAGTGGGCAAAGTGGGCTTCCGGGGCCCAACTATGGCTACACCTTC.